Listed here are 20 T cell receptor beta chains from one sample, sequenced in a study of response to subunit inactivated influenza vaccine. A single record per CDR3 protein comes from TCRdb applying MiXCR to the RT-PCR reads. This sample carries 450,000 to 700,000 distinct CDR3 sequences, around 15% of them seen once, and the ten largest clones take approximately 12%. Sample: PBMCs from blood, taken roughly 12 days after vaccination. Receptors were obtained from a man in his fifties who received an inactivated influenza vaccine.

This clonotype was seen many times. V usage is TRBV5-1 and J usage is TRBJ2-7; possible D gene TRBD1, 5 bases. The V gene's germline CDR1 is SGHRS and CDR2 YFSETQ. V was shortened by 4 bases and J by 1 base, with 12 bases between the two germline ends. The length of the CDR3 is 14 residues. For the CDR3, the DNA is TGCGCCAGCAGCCCCCAGGGCACGTCCTACGAGCAGTACTTC. The encoded protein is CASSPQGTSYEQYF.

This clonotype showed up just a few times. The V gene is TRBV7-3, the J gene TRBJ2-5, with D maybe TRBD2 (6 bases). Germline CDR1 and CDR2: SGHTA and FQGTGA. This CDR3 comprises 15 residues. Trimming shortened V by 1 base and J by 4 bases, and 13 bases separated the two germline ends. The CDR3 region is CASSLRGLGRETQYF. The CDR3 DNA sequence: TGTGCCAGCAGCTTAAGGGGACTGGGAAGAGAGACCCAGTACTTC.

This rearrangement joins TRBV7-9 to TRBJ2-7, with 9 bases lining up with TRBD1. There are 15 residues in the CDR3. Germline V gene lookup returns CDR1 SEHNR and CDR2 FQNEAQ (reference sequence). J was trimmed by 3 bases and V by 5 bases; bases with no gene match: 8. CDR3 DNA sequence: TGTGCCAGCAGCCCCAAACAGGGGGCGGGCTACGAGCAGTACTTC. This translates into CASSPKQGAGYEQYF.

CDR3 protein: CSARAIGTDTQYF. DNA of the CDR3: TGCAGTGCTAGAGCCATAGGCACAGATACGCAGTATTTT. The rearrangement joins TRBV20-1 to TRBJ2-3; D remains unclear. Trimming took 1 base from V and 1 from J, leaving 6 bases between them. CDR3 length: 13 amino acids. CDR1 and CDR2 (germline): DFQATT, SNEGSKA (reference sequence).

This clonotype turned up a few times. The chain is built from TRBV11-2 and TRBJ2-3, with a tentative D call TRBD1 (6 bases). CDR1 is SGHAT and CDR2 is FQNNGV in the germline V gene. V was shortened by 5 bases and J by 3 bases, with 21 bases between the two germline ends. The CDR3 loop spans 17 amino acids. The CDR3 DNA follows: TGTGCCAGCAGCCTCGGCACAACAGGGCGAAGGACAGATACGCAGTATTTT. Translated: CASSLGTTGRRTDTQYF.

This chain links TRBV10-1 with TRBJ2-3, with D maybe TRBD1 (6 bases). Germline values: CDR1 WNHNN, CDR2 SYGVQD (reference sequence). The CDR3 has 15 amino acids. The V and J ends lost 8 bases and 2 bases respectively, with 17 bases between them. The CDR3 loop is CASPFGQGSTDTQYF. The CDR3 coding sequence is TGCGCCAGCCCTTTTGGGCAGGGGTCCACAGATACGCAGTATTTT.

In this sample, this clonotype turned up many times. CDR3 bases: TGTGCCAGCAGCCGGGCGACAGATACGCAGTATTTT. Its protein is CASSRATDTQYF. The chain joins TRBV7-2 to TRBJ2-3; D gene ambiguous. The V end lost 5 bases, the J end lost 3 bases, and 6 bases lay between the germline ends. Per the germline V gene, CDR1 is SGHTA and CDR2 is FQGNSA. The CDR3 extends over 12 amino acids.

This clonotype was seen a handful of times. The rearrangement joins TRBV9 to TRBJ1-3; maybe TRBD1 (5 bases). CDR1 is SGDLS and CDR2 is YYNGEE in the germline V gene. The CDR3 has 16 residues. Trimming cost V 0 bases and J 1 base, with 11 bases left between them. The CDR3 protein is CASSVATGGSGNTIYF. The DNA for the CDR3 is TGTGCCAGCAGCGTAGCTACGGGGGGATCTGGAAACACCATATATTTT.

This clonotype was observed many times. This chain uses TRBV12-3 or TRBV12-4 with TRBJ2-1, with D perhaps matching TRBD2 (5 bases). Trimming stripped 3 bases from V and 9 bases from J, with 15 bases between. This CDR3 contains 14 residues. The CDR3, as DNA: TGTGCCAGCAGTTTTCTGGGGAAGGAGGCTGAGCAGTTCTTC. Translated: CASSFLGKEAEQFF.

This clonotype was observed many times. Mismatch with germline at one junction end may stem from a read error. CDR3 loop: CASSLTNTGELFF. The CDR3 DNA reads TGTGCCAGCAGCTTAACGAACACCGGGGAGCTGTTTTTT. The chain has TRBV5-1 and TRBJ2-2; D remains unclear. This CDR3 is 13 amino acids long. Germline CDR1 and CDR2: SGHRS and YFSETQ.

This clonotype occurred a few times. The chain links TRBV11-2 to TRBJ2-3; D unresolved. The CDR3 contains 15 residues. CDR1 and CDR2 (germline): SGHAT, FQNNGV. Trimming shortened V by 0 bases and J by 6 bases, and 13 bases separated the two germline ends. The CDR3 spells CASSLDAAISDTQYF. The CDR3 DNA sequence: TGTGCCAGCAGCTTAGATGCCGCTATTAGCGATACGCAGTATTTT.

The chain is built from TRBV18 and TRBJ2-3; no firm D call. CDR1 and CDR2 from the germline V gene are KGHSH and LQKENI. The CDR3 is made up of 15 amino acids. V was trimmed by 3 bases and J by 1 base, leaving 11 bases between them. This CDR3 reads CASSPLRKGTDTQYF. DNA of the CDR3: TGTGCCAGCTCACCGCTTCGAAAGGGCACAGATACGCAGTATTTT.

This clonotype was observed a few times. V is TRBV5-8 and J is TRBJ2-5, with D possibly being TRBD1 (6 bases). V was pared by 4 bases and J by 5 bases, with 15 bases between. The germline gives CDR1 SGHTS, CDR2 YDEGEE. This CDR3 contains 14 residues. The CDR3 DNA reads as TGTGCCAGCAGCCTAAAAACAGGGTTGGAGACCCAGTACTTC. Translation gives CASSLKTGLETQYF.

The chain carries TRBV29-1 and TRBJ2-3; D perhaps matches TRBD2 (5 bases). The CDR3 extends over 11 amino acids. V lost 6 bases to trimming and J lost 6 bases, with 10 bases between them. Germline V gene lookup returns CDR1 SQVTM and CDR2 ANQGSEA. CDR3 sequence reads: CSVRRVDTQYF. For the CDR3, the DNA is TGCAGCGTCCGGCGGGTTGATACGCAGTATTTT.

This chain links TRBV20-1 with TRBJ2-1, with D perhaps assigned TRBD1 or TRBD2 (5 bases each). Deletions cut 1 base from V and 4 bases from J, with 17 bases between. The CDR3 spans 16 residues. Germline lookup yields CDR1 DFQATT and CDR2 SNEGSKA (reference sequence). In DNA form, the CDR3 reads TGCAGTGCTAGAGTATCAGGGACCGTTCTTTACAATGAGCAGTTCTTC. This gives the protein CSARVSGTVLYNEQFF.

This clonotype was detected many times. The rearrangement links TRBV7-2 to TRBJ2-7; D may be TRBD1 or TRBD2 (5 bases each). The CDR3 consists of 14 residues. In germline, CDR1 is SGHTA, CDR2 FQGNSA. Trimming removed 7 bases from V and 4 bases from J, with 17 bases in between. The CDR3 region is CASILTPGGYEQYF. The CDR3 nucleotides read TGTGCCAGCATCCTTACCCCTGGGGGTTACGAGCAGTACTTC.

Ten or more counts support this clonotype. V and J are TRBV9 and TRBJ2-2, with no clear D. Trimming cost V 4 bases and J 8 bases, with 6 bases left between them. Germline V gives CDR1 SGDLS, CDR2 YYNGEE. The CDR3 contains 11 residues. The CDR3 loop is CASSTKGELFF. The DNA for the CDR3 is TGTGCCAGCAGCACCAAAGGGGAGCTGTTTTTT.

The chain combines TRBV7-2 with TRBJ2-2, with D possibly TRBD2 on 6 matching bases. Between the trimmed V and J ends, which lost 1 base and 6 bases, there was a span of 12 bases. CDR3 size: 15 residues. Germline CDR1 reads SGHTA; CDR2 reads FQGNSA. The CDR3: CASSLVKEGSGELFF. Here the CDR3 DNA reads TGTGCCAGCAGCTTAGTGAAGGAGGGGTCCGGGGAGCTGTTTTTT.

This chain uses TRBV6-2 or TRBV6-3 with TRBJ2-2, with 8 bases aligning to TRBD2. Germline CDR1 is MNHEY and CDR2 is SVGEGT. This CDR3 has 15 residues. Losses at the gene ends were 5 bases for V and 3 bases for J; bases not matched to a gene: 5. CDR3 in amino acids: CASSGGTRHTGELFF. DNA of the CDR3: TGTGCCAGCAGTGGCGGGACTAGGCACACCGGGGAGCTGTTTTTT.

The chain recombines TRBV28 with TRBJ2-3; 13 nucleotides line up with TRBD2. J was trimmed by 0 bases and V by 2 bases; bases with no gene match: 8. This CDR3 is built from 19 residues. Per the germline V gene, CDR1 is MDHEN and CDR2 is SYDVKM. The CDR3 region is CASSLRGTSGGDSTDTQYF. CDR3 DNA: TGTGCCAGCAGTTTACGTGGCACTAGCGGGGGGGATAGCACAGATACGCAGTATTTT.